What follows is one T cell receptor (beta chain) and its context. Antigen: not known. CDR1 and CDR2 (germline): SGHNT, YYREEE (reference sequence). Losses at the gene ends were 3 bases for V and 8 bases for J; bases not matched to a gene: 13. The CDR3 contains 17 residues. These data are taken from a study of cytomegalovirus exposure and HLA in healthy donors. In the study overall: Early release data held about 85 million unique TCRs from HLA-typed donors. Study results and caveats: Association of a missense DCLRE1C variant with TCR beta V- and J-gene trimming was reported in a later analysis.

The PCR made use of 60 Vbeta and 13 Jbeta primers. Repertoires were generated with immunoSEQ multiplex PCR, while TCRdb's copy carries only in-frame clones and drops some. This repertoire shows 65,000 to 80,000 clones, around 70% found once; its top ten account for about 9.1%. The chain joins TRBV5-4 to TRBJ2-1; 11 nucleotides line up with TRBD2. The origin of this receptor is a man aged 40-50 years in good health and CMV-seropositive. What was sequenced was PBMCs. CDR3 in amino acids: CASSYRSSSGRGDEQFF. CDR3 DNA: TGTGCCAGCAGCTACCGGTCTAGTAGCGGGAGGGGAGATGAGCAGTTCTTC.